This T cell receptor beta chain was profiled in a study of blood T cell repertoires in COVID-19. Across the whole study: The United States, Italy and Spain were the sources of the acute and convalescent COVID-19 samples. Sources were T cells, B-cell-depleted T cells, or PBMCs; the material itself was cDNA or gDNA.

This clone was detected once. In the source study's methods: The assay estimated nucleated cells by amplifying reference gene primers. Clones were sequenced by immunoSEQ multiplex PCR, and TCRdb holds only the in-frame ones, with some missing. Clone size and the V and J calls come from that table; the DNA yielded D and trimming. This sample yields about 92,000 clones, of which around 90% are seen a single time; 1.8% belongs to the top ten. V shed 4 bases, J shed 10 bases, and the junction held 7 bases outside the gene matches. The CDR3 length is 13 residues. CDR1 is LNHDA and CDR2 is SQIVND in the germline V gene (reference sequence).

This rearrangement joins TRBV19 to TRBJ1-2; TRBD1 agrees at 9 bases. Sequenced input: peripheral blood. The source is a human donor with active COVID-19. The donor label of this sample is uncertain. Written as DNA, the CDR3 is TGTGCCAGTAGTAGGGGGGGACAGGGAACCTACACCTTC. It is translated as CASSRGGQGTYTF.